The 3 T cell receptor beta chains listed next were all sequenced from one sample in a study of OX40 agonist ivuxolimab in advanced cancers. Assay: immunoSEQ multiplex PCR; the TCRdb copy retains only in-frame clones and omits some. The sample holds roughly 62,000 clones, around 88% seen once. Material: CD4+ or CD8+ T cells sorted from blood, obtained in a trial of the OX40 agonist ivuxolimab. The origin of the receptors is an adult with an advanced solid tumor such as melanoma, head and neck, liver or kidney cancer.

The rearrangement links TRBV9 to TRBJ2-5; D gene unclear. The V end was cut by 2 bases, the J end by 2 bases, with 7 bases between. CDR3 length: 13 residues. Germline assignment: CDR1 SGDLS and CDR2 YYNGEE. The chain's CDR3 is CASSVSRQETQYF. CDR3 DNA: TGTGCCAGCAGCGTCTCCCGACAAGAGACCCAGTACTTC.

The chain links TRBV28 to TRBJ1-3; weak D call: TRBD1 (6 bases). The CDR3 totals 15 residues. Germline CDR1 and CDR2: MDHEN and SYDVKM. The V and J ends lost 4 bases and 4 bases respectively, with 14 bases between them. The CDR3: CASSSLGQGGNTIYF. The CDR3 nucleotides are TGTGCCAGCAGTTCCCTGGGACAAGGAGGAAACACCATATATTTT.

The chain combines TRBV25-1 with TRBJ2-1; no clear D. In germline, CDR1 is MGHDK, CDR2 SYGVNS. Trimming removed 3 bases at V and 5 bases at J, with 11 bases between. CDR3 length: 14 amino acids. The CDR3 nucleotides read TGTGCCAGCAGTGAGGGCCGAAGAAACAATGAGCAGTTCTTC. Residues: CASSEGRRNNEQFF.